Listed below are T cell receptor beta chains from one sample, sequenced in a study of vaccination effects on CD4 cells after COVID-19. These receptors have no known antigen. The repertoire was sequenced with immunoSEQ multiplex PCR; TCRdb's copy has only in-frame clones and lacks some. In the table there are tens of thousands of clones, 76% of which are singletons. Sequencing was performed on CD4+ T cells from PBMCs cultured with HCoV-NL63 spike peptides, taken before COVID-19 vaccination. These receptors all stem from a human donor who received a COVID-19 vaccine. CDR3s include the opening cysteine and the closing phenylalanine or tryptophan. A D gene is named only where the DNA matches it firmly. Not every row has a clone size; where given, it reads once, few, many or a size class.

j_gene | v_gene | d_gene | abundance | CDR3aa | CDR3nt
TRBJ1-6 | TRBV6-2/TRBV6-3 | . | . | CASSSPEWWGDSPLHF | TGTGCCAGCAGCTCTCCTGAATGGTGGGGCGACTCACCCCTCCACTTT
TRBJ2-3 | TRBV24-1 | . | . | CATSDNRGDALYTQYF | TGTGCCACCAGTGATAATAGGGGGGACGCACTATATACGCAGTATTTT
TRBJ2-5 | TRBV24-1 | TRBD2 | . | CATSDFRSSLAGDETQYF | TGTGCCACCAGTGATTTTCGGAGTAGCCTAGCGGGTGACGAGACCCAGTACTTC
TRBJ2-3 | TRBV24-1 | TRBD1 | . | CATEGTGGTDTQYF | TGTGCCACCGAAGGGACAGGGGGCACAGATACGCAGTATTTT
TRBJ2-2 | TRBV27 | TRBD2 | few | CASSLASGGYNGELFF | TGTGCCAGCAGTTTGGCTAGCGGGGGGTATAACGGGGAGCTGTTTTTT
TRBJ2-5 | TRBV14 | . | . | CASSQDHGGPDVGETQYF | TGTGCCAGCAGCCAAGATCATGGAGGGCCCGACGTGGGAGAGACCCAGTACTTC
TRBJ1-6 | TRBV6-6 | . | . | CASSSNSPLHF | TGTGCCAGCAGTTCGAATTCACCCCTCCACTTT
TRBJ2-1 | TRBV6-5 | TRBD1 | . | CASRGQGTHNEQFF | TGTGCCAGCAGAGGACAGGGGACCCACAATGAGCAGTTCTTC
TRBJ2-1 | TRBV19 | . | . | CASSIPPNEQFF | TGTGCCAGTAGTATCCCTCCGAATGAGCAGTTCTTC
TRBJ2-3 | TRBV24-1 | TRBD2 | . | CATSDLYSGVTDTQYF | TGTGCCACCAGTGATTTGTATAGCGGGGTCACAGATACGCAGTATTTT
TRBJ1-6 | TRBV5-1 | . | . | CASSLERGQNSPLHF | TGCGCCAGCAGCTTGGAGCGGGGGCAAAATTCACCCCTCCACTTT
TRBJ1-1 | TRBV9 | . | . | CASSGHGNTEAFF | TGTGCCAGCAGCGGTCATGGAAACACTGAAGCTTTCTTT
TRBJ1-2 | TRBV24-1 | . | . | CATSDPGLGGGYTF | TGTGCCACCAGTGACCCCGGACTGGGGGGTGGCTACACCTTC
TRBJ1-3 | TRBV5-6 | TRBD1 | once | CASSWGTVSGNTIYF | TGTGCCAGCAGCTGGGGGACAGTCTCTGGAAACACCATATATTTT
TRBJ1-2 | TRBV6-4 | TRBD1 | . | CASSPTGASNYGYTF | TGTGCCAGCAGCCCTACAGGGGCGAGCAACTATGGCTACACCTTC
TRBJ2-2 | TRBV27 | . | . | CASSLSWGAGTGELFF | TGTGCCAGCAGTTTATCATGGGGGGCTGGGACCGGGGAGCTGTTTTTT
TRBJ1-2 | TRBV28 | . | . | CASSSPPRGGYGYTF | TGTGCCAGCAGTTCACCCCCCAGGGGAGGCTATGGCTACACCTTC
TRBJ2-2 | TRBV9 | TRBD1 | . | CASSWDSHTGELFF | TGTGCCAGCAGCTGGGACAGCCACACCGGGGAGCTGTTTTTT
TRBJ1-2 | TRBV20-1 | TRBD1 | few | CSASPQGAKGYTF | TGCAGTGCTAGTCCACAGGGGGCAAAGGGCTACACCTTC
TRBJ1-5 | TRBV7-2 | . | . | CASSFDGSASNQPQHF | TGTGCCAGCAGCTTTGATGGATCGGCGAGTAATCAGCCCCAGCATTTT
TRBJ1-5 | TRBV27 | . | . | CASSSRQFSNQPQHF | TGTGCCAGCAGTTCAAGACAGTTCAGCAATCAGCCCCAGCATTTT
TRBJ2-2 | TRBV30 | TRBD2 | few | CAWSVTGGGTGELFF | TGTGCCTGGAGTGTTACGGGGGGAGGCACCGGGGAGCTGTTTTTT
TRBJ1-2 | TRBV3-1/TRBV3-2 | . | few | CASSQETLGSRYGYTF | TGTGCCAGCAGCCAAGAGACTCTCGGGAGCCGCTATGGCTACACCTTC
TRBJ2-5 | TRBV7-9 | TRBD1 | . | CASSLSGQGQETQYF | TGTGCCAGCAGCCTTTCCGGACAGGGCCAAGAGACCCAGTACTTC
TRBJ1-4 | TRBV6-6 | . | . | CASSYSRGGTNEKLFF | TGTGCCAGCAGTTACTCGAGAGGGGGTACTAATGAAAAACTGTTTTTT
TRBJ2-3 | TRBV18 | . | . | CASSPGTTDTQYF | TGTGCCAGCTCACCCGGGACCACCGATACGCAGTATTTT
TRBJ2-1 | TRBV6-2/TRBV6-3 | TRBD2 | . | CASSWAGGSYNEQFF | TGTGCCAGCAGTTGGGCGGGGGGGTCATACAATGAGCAGTTCTTC
TRBJ2-1 | TRBV24-1 | . | . | CATSDPSRGLMYEQFF | TGTGCCACCAGTGACCCGTCCCGGGGGCTGATGTATGAGCAGTTCTTC
TRBJ2-3 | TRBV24-1 | . | . | CATSDDLGTDTQYF | TGTGCCACCAGTGACGATTTGGGGACAGATACGCAGTATTTT
TRBJ1-5 | TRBV12-3/TRBV12-4 | . | . | CASSFNSQPQHF | TGTGCCAGCAGCTTTAATAGTCAGCCCCAGCATTTT
TRBJ1-1 | TRBV5-1 | TRBD1 | . | CASSWGTEEMNTEAFF | TGCGCCAGCAGCTGGGGGACAGAGGAAATGAACACTGAAGCTTTCTTT
TRBJ2-6 | TRBV9 | TRBD2 | . | CASSVALAGGSGANVLTF | TGTGCCAGCAGCGTAGCACTAGCGGGGGGCTCTGGGGCCAACGTCCTGACTTTC
TRBJ1-1 | TRBV6-5 | . | . | CASSLDRGSVEAFF | TGTGCCAGCAGTCTCGATCGGGGGTCGGTTGAAGCTTTCTTT
TRBJ1-2 | TRBV6-6 | . | few | CASTRREYGYTF | TGTGCCAGCACCCGCAGGGAGTATGGCTACACCTTC
TRBJ2-3 | TRBV6-2/TRBV6-3 | . | . | CASSYSSRTDTQYF | TGTGCCAGCAGTTACTCGTCGCGCACAGATACGCAGTATTTT
TRBJ2-2 | TRBV9 | TRBD1 | . | CASSVGGTGRGNAGELFF | TGTGCCAGCAGCGTAGGCGGGACAGGGCGGGGAAACGCCGGGGAGCTGTTTTTT
TRBJ2-2 | TRBV5-1 | . | . | CASSVEGGQPTGELFF | TGCGCCAGCAGCGTGGAGGGAGGTCAGCCCACCGGGGAGCTGTTTTTT
TRBJ2-4 | TRBV4-1 | TRBD1 | few | CASSRGQGGVRHIQYF | TGCGCCAGCAGCCGTGGACAGGGCGGGGTGAGGCACATTCAGTACTTC
TRBJ2-6 | TRBV2 | . | once | CASSDRAGANVLTF | TGTGCCAGCAGTGACAGGGCTGGGGCCAACGTCCTGACTTTC
TRBJ2-3 | TRBV5-5 | . | once | CASSSWVPSTDTQYF | TGTGCCAGCAGCTCTTGGGTACCAAGCACAGATACGCAGTATTTT
TRBJ1-4 | TRBV6-1 | . | . | CASSEQTTNEKLFF | TGTGCCAGCAGTGAGCAGACAACTAATGAAAAACTGTTTTTT
TRBJ2-2 | TRBV6-4 | TRBD1 | . | CASKTGVGTGELFF | TGTGCCAGCAAGACAGGGGTTGGCACCGGGGAGCTGTTTTTT
TRBJ2-4 | TRBV18 | . | . | CASSPPDSGAKNIQYF | TGTGCCAGCTCACCTCCGGACAGTGGAGCCAAAAACATTCAGTACTTC